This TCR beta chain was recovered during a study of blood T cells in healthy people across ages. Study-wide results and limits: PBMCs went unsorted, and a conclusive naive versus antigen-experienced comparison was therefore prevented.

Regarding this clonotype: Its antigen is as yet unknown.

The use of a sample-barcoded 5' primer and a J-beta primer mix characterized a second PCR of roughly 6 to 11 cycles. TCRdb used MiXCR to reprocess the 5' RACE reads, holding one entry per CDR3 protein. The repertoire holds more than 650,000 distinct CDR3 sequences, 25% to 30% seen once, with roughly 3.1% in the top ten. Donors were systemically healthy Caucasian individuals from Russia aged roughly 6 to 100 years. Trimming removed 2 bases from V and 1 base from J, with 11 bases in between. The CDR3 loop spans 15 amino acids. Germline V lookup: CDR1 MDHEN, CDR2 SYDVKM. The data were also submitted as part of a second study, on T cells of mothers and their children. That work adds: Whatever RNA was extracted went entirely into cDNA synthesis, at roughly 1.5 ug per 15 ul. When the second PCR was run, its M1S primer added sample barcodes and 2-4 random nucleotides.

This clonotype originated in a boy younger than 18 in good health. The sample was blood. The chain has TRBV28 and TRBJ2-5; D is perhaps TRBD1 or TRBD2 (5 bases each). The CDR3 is CASSLPGAFQETQYF. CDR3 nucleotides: TGTGCCAGCAGTTTACCCGGGGCCTTCCAAGAGACCCAGTACTTC.